These 3 T cell receptor beta chains share one sample of origin, sequenced in a study of T cell responses to AZD1222 COVID-19 vaccine. Data came from immunoSEQ multiplex PCR; TCRdb stores just in-frame clones and leaves some out. The table includes about 35,000 clones, approximately 86% detected once. The material sequenced was peripheral blood, taken on day 0 of AZD1222 vaccination. The receptor source for this set is an adult in good health.

The chain carries TRBV6-2 or TRBV6-3 and TRBJ1-5; 7 nucleotides line up with TRBD1. CDR1 is MNHEY, CDR2 SVGEGT, per germline. The trim removed 5 bases at V and 6 bases at J, leaving 7 bases unmatched. The CDR3 is made up of 14 amino acids. This CDR3 is CASSLDRDRQPQHF. The DNA for the CDR3 is TGTGCCAGCAGTCTAGACAGGGACCGTCAGCCCCAGCATTTT.

The chain employs TRBV2 and TRBJ2-5; 7 nucleotides line up with TRBD1. This CDR3 has 16 residues. Germline assignment: CDR1 SNHLY and CDR2 FYNNEI. With 7 bases clipped from V and 4 bases from J, the junction kept 15 bases outside the gene matches. CDR3 loop: CASKTNRGISGETQYF. In DNA, the CDR3 is TGTGCCAGCAAAACGAACAGGGGTATCTCGGGAGAGACCCAGTACTTC.

CDR3 sequence (DNA): TGTGCCAGCGGTCCAGCGGGAGTTGAGACCCAGTACTTC. This sequence encodes CASGPAGVETQYF. The J gene is TRBJ2-5, the V gene TRBV11-1, with 8 bases lining up with TRBD2. Germline values: CDR1 SGHAT, CDR2 FQDESV (reference sequence). This CDR3 has 13 amino acids. J gave up 5 bases and V 8 bases, and 7 bases lay outside the gene matches. Filled out from reference TRBV11-1 and TRBJ2-5, the complete variable domain reads EAEVAQSPRYKITEKSQAVAFWCDPISGHATLYWYRQILGQGPELLVQFQDESVVDDSQLPKDRFSAERLKGVDSTLKIQPAELGDSAMYLCASGPAGVETQYFGPGTRLLVL.